This paragraph covers one T cell receptor (beta chain) sequence. The CDR3 runs 15 residues. In germline, CDR1 is SGHRS, CDR2 YFSETQ. Trimming cost V 2 bases and J 9 bases; bases outside gene matches: 5. The data stem from a study of control samples from healthy donors and cancer patients. The method was immunoSEQ multiplex PCR; TCRdb's version includes in-frame clones alone and lacks a portion of them. The top ten clones hold 1.5% to 2% of a sample with 100,000 to 150,000 clones, less than 90% of them seen once. The chain recombines TRBV5-1 with TRBJ1-6; 10 nucleotides match TRBD1. This TCR was recovered from a man younger than 30 in good health. The sequenced sample was blood. DNA of the CDR3: TGCGCCAGCAGCTTCAATCGGGACAGGGGTTCACCCCTCCACTTT. It encodes CASSFNRDRGSPLHF.